This is a list of T cell receptor beta chains from one sample in a study of Ad26.COV2.S vaccination and SARS-CoV-2 variants. The data were produced by immunoSEQ multiplex PCR, yet TCRdb's version contains in-frame clones alone and is incomplete. The repertoire has approximately 500,000 clones, roughly 87% of them found once; the top ten carry about 13%. The material sequenced was peripheral blood, taken in a trial of Ad26.COV2.S vaccine versus placebo. The receptors were sampled from a person between 18 and 65 years old who received the Ad26.COV2.S COVID-19 vaccine or a placebo. The CDR3 runs from the conserved cysteine through the conserved F or W. D genes are given only for firm matches. Where a row states a size, it is once, few, many or the class of an expanded clone; other rows omit it.

NA,TRBJ2-1,NA,TRBV24-1,CATSMVDHNEQFF,TGTGCCACCAGTATGGTCGATCACAATGAGCAGTTCTTC
NA,TRBJ2-7,NA,TRBV6-1,CASSEGWSLTYEQYF,TGTGCCAGCAGTGAAGGGTGGAGTCTCACCTACGAGCAGTACTTC
TRBD1,TRBJ2-2,NA,TRBV7-2,CASSPVRGRSTGELFF,TGTGCCAGCTCTCCGGTCAGGGGGCGATCCACCGGGGAGCTGTTTTTT
TRBD1,TRBJ2-3,NA,TRBV18,CASSPQLRDRGSIGDF,TGTGCCAGCTCACCTCAACTCCGGGACAGGGGGTCTATCGGGGATTTT
TRBD2,TRBJ2-1,NA,TRBV7-6,CASSSSSAGGYNEQFF,TGTGCCAGCAGTTCCTCTAGCGCGGGAGGGTACAATGAGCAGTTCTTC
NA,TRBJ2-7,NA,TRBV7-9,CASSSALGRGRYEQYF,TGTGCCAGCAGCTCGGCCCTAGGGCGGGGGCGGTACGAGCAGTACTTC
NA,TRBJ1-2,NA,TRBV28,CASSWTAYGYTF,TGTGCCAGCAGTTGGACAGCTTATGGCTACACCTTC
TRBD1,TRBJ2-7,NA,TRBV27,CASSRDRLDEQYF,TGTGCCAGCAGTCGGGACAGACTGGACGAGCAGTACTTC
NA,TRBJ2-1,NA,TRBV7-8,CASSLGTNNEQFF,TGTGCCAGCAGCTTGGGGACGAACAATGAGCAGTTCTTC
TRBD2,TRBJ2-7,NA,TRBV5-1,CASSLATSGGTYEQYF,TGCGCCAGCAGCTTGGCGACTAGCGGGGGGACCTACGAGCAGTACTTC
TRBD2,TRBJ2-5,NA,TRBV7-8,CASSYRGLAGGETQYF,TGTGCCAGCAGTTACAGGGGACTAGCGGGAGGAGAGACCCAGTACTTC
NA,TRBJ2-2,NA,TRBV9,CASSVTPGWTGELFF,TGTGCCAGCAGCGTTACCCCAGGGTGGACCGGGGAGCTGTTTTTT
NA,TRBJ1-4,few,TRBV3-1/TRBV3-2,CASSLTREKLFF,TGTGCCAGCAGCCTAACCCGTGAAAAACTGTTTTTT
TRBD1,TRBJ1-2,NA,TRBV15,CATSTSPDRGQDGYTF,TGTGCCACCAGCACCTCGCCTGACAGGGGGCAGGATGGCTACACCTTC
NA,TRBJ2-5,NA,TRBV19,CASSPQGETQYF,TGTGCCAGTAGTCCCCAGGGGGAGACCCAGTACTTC
NA,TRBJ1-1,NA,TRBV3-1/TRBV3-2,CASSQGNGNTEAFF,TGTGCCAGCAGCCAAGGAAACGGGAACACTGAAGCTTTCTTT
TRBD1,TRBJ2-7,once,TRBV18,CASSPDDRATYEQYF,TGTGCCAGCTCACCCGACGACAGGGCCACCTACGAGCAGTACTTC
NA,TRBJ2-1,once,TRBV7-9,CASSLAPSGRPHNEQFF,TGTGCCAGCAGCTTAGCCCCGTCCGGGAGACCCCACAATGAGCAGTTCTTC
NA,TRBJ2-7,once,TRBV5-6,CASSDNFYEQYF,TGTGCCAGCAGCGATAACTTTTACGAGCAGTACTTC
TRBD1,TRBJ2-6,NA,TRBV28,CASSLGQGALHSGANVLTF,TGTGCCAGCAGTTTGGGACAGGGAGCTTTGCACTCTGGGGCCAACGTCCTGACTTTC
NA,TRBJ2-3,NA,TRBV19,CASSILGEGTDTQYF,TGTGCCAGTAGTATTTTGGGAGAAGGCACAGATACGCAGTATTTT
TRBD1,TRBJ1-5,NA,TRBV10-3,CAISERDRGGNQPQHF,TGTGCCATCAGTGAGAGGGACAGGGGTGGCAATCAGCCCCAGCATTTT
NA,TRBJ1-6,NA,TRBV12-3/TRBV12-4,CASRKEGTSPLHF,TGTGCCAGCAGGAAGGAGGGTACGTCACCCCTCCACTTT
NA,TRBJ2-3,NA,TRBV30,CAYSRDSGGTDTQYF,TGTGCCTACTCCCGGGACTCAGGCGGCACAGATACGCAGTATTTT
NA,TRBJ2-7,NA,TRBV9,CASSALGADYEQYF,TGTGCCAGCAGCGCACTGGGGGCAGATTACGAGCAGTACTTC
NA,TRBJ1-5,NA,TRBV28,CASSLPQGEGPQHF,TGTGCCAGCAGTTTACCACAGGGCGAGGGGCCCCAGCATTTT
TRBD1,TRBJ1-1,NA,TRBV12-3/TRBV12-4,CASSRVRDSQSFF,TGTGCCAGCAGTCGTGTCCGGGACAGCCAATCTTTCTTT
NA,TRBJ2-1,NA,TRBV30,CAWSGPPRGYNEQFF,TGTGCCTGGAGTGGACCACCGAGGGGGTACAATGAGCAGTTCTTC
NA,TRBJ1-1,NA,TRBV10-1,CASLLPGTEAFF,TGCGCCAGCCTTTTGCCGGGTACTGAAGCTTTCTTT
TRBD2,TRBJ2-5,NA,TRBV19,CASSQGLAGVETQYF,TGTGCCAGTAGCCAGGGACTAGCGGGAGTCGAGACCCAGTACTTC
NA,TRBJ2-2,few,TRBV19,CASSTPTSHGELFF,TGTGCCAGTAGTACGCCGACGTCCCACGGGGAGCTGTTTTTT
NA,TRBJ2-3,NA,TRBV27,CASSPYNGNTDTQYF,TGTGCCAGCAGTCCCTATAACGGAAACACAGATACGCAGTATTTT
NA,TRBJ1-5,NA,TRBV6-5,CATSDRLLSNQPQHF,TGTGCCACCTCCGACCGACTCCTTAGCAATCAGCCCCAGCATTTT
NA,TRBJ2-1,NA,TRBV11-2,CASSLVFGAGGEQFF,TGTGCCAGCAGCTTAGTTTTCGGGGCAGGAGGTGAGCAGTTCTTC
TRBD1,TRBJ2-3,few,TRBV24-1,CATSELTGARHTQYF,TGTGCCACCAGTGAGTTGACAGGGGCCCGCCATACGCAGTATTTT
NA,TRBJ1-5,NA,TRBV9,CASSVEPQGQPQHF,TGTGCCAGCAGCGTAGAACCGCAGGGTCAGCCCCAGCATTTT
NA,TRBJ2-6,NA,TRBV14,CASSPPPRPSGANVLTF,TGTGCCAGCAGCCCCCCTCCGAGGCCCTCTGGGGCCAACGTCCTGACTTTC
NA,TRBJ2-5,NA,TRBV5-1,CASSLVPGETQYF,TGCGCCAGCAGCTTGGTACCCGGAGAGACCCAGTACTTC
TRBD2,TRBJ2-7,few,TRBV11-2,CASSFRTSGRASEQYF,TGTGCCAGCAGCTTTAGGACTAGCGGGAGGGCCAGCGAGCAGTACTTC
NA,TRBJ2-2,NA,TRBV7-6,CASSPQGGGVAGELFF,TGTGCCAGCAGCCCCCAGGGAGGGGGTGTCGCCGGGGAGCTGTTTTTT
NA,TRBJ2-2,NA,TRBV7-9,CASSLAGANTGELFF,TGTGCCAGCAGCTTAGCCGGAGCAAACACCGGGGAGCTGTTTTTT
NA,TRBJ2-2,NA,TRBV4-3,CASSHRGGNTGELFF,TGCGCCAGCAGCCATAGGGGAGGGAACACCGGGGAGCTGTTTTTT
NA,TRBJ2-2,NA,TRBV10-2,CASRDPTGELFF,TGCGCCAGTAGGGACCCCACCGGGGAGCTGTTTTTT
NA,TRBJ1-6,few,TRBV28,CASSFRAAPLHF,TGTGCCAGCAGTTTTAGGGCGGCACCCCTCCACTTT
TRBD2,TRBJ2-3,NA,TRBV18,CASSPLAGGSSTDTQYF,TGTGCCAGCTCCCCACTAGCGGGAGGCTCTAGCACAGATACGCAGTATTTT
NA,TRBJ2-5,NA,TRBV19,CASSLRAQETQYF,TGTGCCAGTAGTCTGAGGGCACAAGAGACCCAGTACTTC
NA,TRBJ2-1,NA,TRBV7-9,CASSLGGSNEQFF,TGTGCCAGCAGCTTAGGGGGCAGCAATGAGCAGTTCTTC
TRBD1,TRBJ1-1,once,TRBV30,CAWGQGNTEAFF,TGTGCCTGGGGACAGGGGAACACTGAAGCTTTCTTT
TRBD1,TRBJ2-2,NA,TRBV27,CASKIRTGNTGELFF,TGTGCCAGCAAAATCCGGACAGGCAACACCGGGGAGCTGTTTTTT
NA,TRBJ2-7,once,TRBV5-6,CASSIRVTGPSYEQYF,TGTGCCAGCAGCATTAGGGTAACGGGTCCCTCCTACGAGCAGTACTTC
NA,TRBJ1-5,NA,TRBV5-4,CASSPARNFNQPQHF,TGTGCCAGCAGTCCTGCCCGGAACTTCAATCAGCCCCAGCATTTT
TRBD1,TRBJ2-7,NA,TRBV30,CAWSAQGAYEQYF,TGTGCCTGGAGTGCGCAGGGGGCTTACGAGCAGTACTTC
NA,TRBJ2-7,once,TRBV2,CASRQDSSYEQYF,TGTGCCAGCAGACAGGACAGCTCCTACGAGCAGTACTTC
TRBD1,TRBJ2-4,NA,TRBV6-2/TRBV6-3,CASSYSPARGRQYF,TGTGCCAGCAGTTACAGTCCGGCGAGGGGGCGTCAGTACTTC
NA,TRBJ2-3,NA,TRBV12-5,CASGRSVSIDTDTQYF,TGTGCTAGTGGGCGCTCCGTTTCTATAGACACAGATACGCAGTATTTT